Sequencing of this TCR beta chain was carried out in a study of regulatory T cells in long-lasting Graves disease. Findings and limits, study-wide: TRBV28, TRBJ1-2 and TRBJ2-5 emerged as the favored segments in persistent disease.

V shed 9 bases and J 0 bases; nucleotides not matched to a gene: 13. This CDR3 contains 17 residues. CDR1 is SNHLY and CDR2 is FYNNEI in the germline V gene. Arm-PCR of CDR3 regions and iRepertoire HTBI primers were used to build TCR beta libraries. TCRdb analysed the multiplex PCR reads with MiXCR anew, one entry per CDR3 protein. This sample has a few hundred thousand distinct CDR3 sequences; approximately 16% occur once, and the top ten carry about 8%. This clonotype was counted ten times or more. What it recognizes is unknown. Documented time point: newly diagnosed GD, antithyroid drugs for less than 3 months. With RNA extracted from PBMCs as input, the TCR library was made. Patients came from an endocrinology department in Xi'an, China. The same data also went into a second study, on T cells in Graves' hyperthyroidism and ophthalmopathy. Turning to that study: Blood held most thyroid clonotypes expanded above 0.001 frequency. From stable hyperthyroidism, ophthalmopathy was set apart by a 13 V-J model.

The receptor comes from a woman aged 40-49 years with Graves disease. This sample comprised peripheral blood mononuclear cells (PBMCs), obtained at new diagnosis, from a patient treated with antithyroid drugs. The chain couples TRBV2 to TRBJ1-4; TRBD1 agrees at 7 bases. The CDR3 coding sequence is TGTGCCAGTAGGCGGGCAACAGGGGACCCAACTAATGAAAAACTGTTTTTT. Residues: CASRRATGDPTNEKLFF.